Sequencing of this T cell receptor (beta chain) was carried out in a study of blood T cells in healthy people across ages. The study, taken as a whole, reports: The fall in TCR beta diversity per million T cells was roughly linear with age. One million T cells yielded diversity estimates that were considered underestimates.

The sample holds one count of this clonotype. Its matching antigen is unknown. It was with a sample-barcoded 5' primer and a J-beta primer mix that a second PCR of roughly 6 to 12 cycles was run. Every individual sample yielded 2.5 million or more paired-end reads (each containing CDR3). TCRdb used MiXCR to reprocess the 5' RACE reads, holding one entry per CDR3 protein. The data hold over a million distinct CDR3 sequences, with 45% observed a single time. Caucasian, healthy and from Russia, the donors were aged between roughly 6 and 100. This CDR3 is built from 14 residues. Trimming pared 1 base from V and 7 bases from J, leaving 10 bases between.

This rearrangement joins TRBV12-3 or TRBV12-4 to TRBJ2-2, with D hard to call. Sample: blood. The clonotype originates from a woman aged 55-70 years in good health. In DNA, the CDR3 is TGTGCCAGCAGTTTAGGGGGTAGCCTCGGGGAGCTGTTTTTT. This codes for CASSLGGSLGELFF.